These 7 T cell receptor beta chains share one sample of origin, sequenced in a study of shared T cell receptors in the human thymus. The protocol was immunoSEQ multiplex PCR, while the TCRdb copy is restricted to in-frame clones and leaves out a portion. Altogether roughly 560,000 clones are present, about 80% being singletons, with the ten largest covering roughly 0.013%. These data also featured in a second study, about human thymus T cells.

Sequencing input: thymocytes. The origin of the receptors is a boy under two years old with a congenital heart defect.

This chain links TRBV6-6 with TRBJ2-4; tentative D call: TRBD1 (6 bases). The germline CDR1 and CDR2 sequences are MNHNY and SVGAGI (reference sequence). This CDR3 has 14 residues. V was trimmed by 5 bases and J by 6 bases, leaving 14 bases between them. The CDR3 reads CASSMTGLGNIQYF. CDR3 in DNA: TGTGCCAGCAGTATGACAGGTCTGGGAAACATTCAGTACTTC.

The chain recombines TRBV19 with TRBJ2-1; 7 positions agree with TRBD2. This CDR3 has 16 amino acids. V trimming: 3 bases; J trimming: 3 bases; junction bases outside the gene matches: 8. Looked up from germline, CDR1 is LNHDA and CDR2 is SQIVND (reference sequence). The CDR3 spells CASSIGGSGFYNEQFF. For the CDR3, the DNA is TGTGCCAGTAGTATCGGCGGGAGCGGGTTCTACAATGAGCAGTTCTTC.

This CDR3 is CASSLAQRTSGPSAYEQYF. In nucleotides, the CDR3 is TGTGCCAGCAGCTTAGCGCAAAGGACTAGCGGACCCTCGGCCTACGAGCAGTACTTC. The chain couples TRBV7-9 to TRBJ2-7; 10 bases are shared with TRBD2. The CDR3 covers 19 residues. With 0 bases clipped from V and 2 bases from J, the junction kept 13 bases outside the gene matches. Germline V CDR1 and CDR2: SEHNR, FQNEAQ (reference sequence).

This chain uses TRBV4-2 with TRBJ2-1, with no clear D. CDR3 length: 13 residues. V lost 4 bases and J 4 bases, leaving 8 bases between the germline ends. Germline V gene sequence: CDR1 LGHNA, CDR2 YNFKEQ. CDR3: CASSRDSYNEQFF. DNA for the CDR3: TGTGCCAGCAGCCGAGACTCGTACAATGAGCAGTTCTTC.

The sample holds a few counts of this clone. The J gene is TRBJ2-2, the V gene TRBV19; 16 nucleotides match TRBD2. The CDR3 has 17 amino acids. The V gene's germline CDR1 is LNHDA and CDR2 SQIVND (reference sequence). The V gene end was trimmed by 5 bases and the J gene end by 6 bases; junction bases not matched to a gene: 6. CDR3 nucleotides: TGTGCCAGTAGTTCGTTCGGGACTAGCGGGAGGGCCGGGGAGCTGTTTTTT. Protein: CASSSFGTSGRAGELFF.

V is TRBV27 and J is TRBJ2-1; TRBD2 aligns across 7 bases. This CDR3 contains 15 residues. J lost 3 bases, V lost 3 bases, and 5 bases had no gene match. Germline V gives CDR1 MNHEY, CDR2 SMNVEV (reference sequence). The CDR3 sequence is CASSLSSGHYNEQFF. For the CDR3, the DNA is TGTGCCAGCAGTTTGTCTAGCGGTCACTACAATGAGCAGTTCTTC.

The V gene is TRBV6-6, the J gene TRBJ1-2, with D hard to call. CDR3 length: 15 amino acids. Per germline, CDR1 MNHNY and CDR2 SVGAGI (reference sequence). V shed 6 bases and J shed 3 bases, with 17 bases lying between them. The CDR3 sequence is CASRPPPGSDYGYTF. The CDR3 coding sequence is TGTGCCAGCAGACCCCCCCCGGGTTCTGACTATGGCTACACCTTC.